The text below deals with one TCR beta chain. The data were taken from a study of T cells after yellow fever vaccination. At the level of the study: Fractions low in cell number were prepared with SMART-Seq v4 Ultra Low Input. Whole-study results and caveats: Booster sampling recovered most clones from primary vaccination (96% CD4, approximately 90% CD8). Nearly all vaccine-responding clonotypes were undetectable in sorted memory subsets on day 0.

5'RACE template switching produced TCR cDNA carrying a universal primer site and UMIs. TCRdb called the 5' RACE reads again in MiXCR, with one record for every CDR3 protein. Of around 56,000 distinct CDR3 sequences in the sample, 5.7% are singletons; the top ten hold 30% to 35%. V gave up 0 bases and J gave up 8 bases; unmatched junction bases: 14. The CDR3 loop spans 18 amino acids. Germline V gives CDR1 SGHRS, CDR2 YFSETQ. The sequencing used PBMCs, either bulk or a sorted T-cell subset (CD4+, CD8+, memory, or dextramer-sorted; not recorded which), collected on the day of the yellow fever booster vaccination. This receptor was identified in a man between 18 and 35 years old who received the YFV17D yellow fever vaccine. The genes are TRBV5-1 and TRBJ2-3; 11 bases map to TRBD2. CDR3 region: CASSLVVRLAGGSVTQYF. The CDR3, as DNA: TGCGCCAGCAGCTTGGTGGTCAGGCTAGCGGGGGGTTCGGTTACGCAGTATTTT.